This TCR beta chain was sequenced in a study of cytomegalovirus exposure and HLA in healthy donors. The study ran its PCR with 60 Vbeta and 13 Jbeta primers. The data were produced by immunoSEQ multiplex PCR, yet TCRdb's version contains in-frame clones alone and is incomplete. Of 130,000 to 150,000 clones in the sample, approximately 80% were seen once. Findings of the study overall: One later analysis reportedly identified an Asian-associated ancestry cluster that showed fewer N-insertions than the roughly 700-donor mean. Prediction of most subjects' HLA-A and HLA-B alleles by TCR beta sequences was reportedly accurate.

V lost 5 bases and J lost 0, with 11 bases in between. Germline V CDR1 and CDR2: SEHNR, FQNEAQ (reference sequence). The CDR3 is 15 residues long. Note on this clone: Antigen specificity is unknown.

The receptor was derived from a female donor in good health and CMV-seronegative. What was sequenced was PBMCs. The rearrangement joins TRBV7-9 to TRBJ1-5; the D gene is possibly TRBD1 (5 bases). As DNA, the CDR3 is TGTGCCAGCAGCCCAACGGGGGATAGCAATCAGCCCCAGCATTTT. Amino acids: CASSPTGDSNQPQHF. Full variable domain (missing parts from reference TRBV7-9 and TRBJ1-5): DTGVSQNPRHKITKRGQNVTFRCDPISEHNRLYWYRQTLGQGPEFLTYFQNEAQLEKSRLLSDRFSAERPKGSFSTLEIQRTEQGDSAMYLCASSPTGDSNQPQHFGDGTRLSIL.